The text below deals with one T cell receptor (beta chain). The specificity of this receptor is unknown. No qualities accompany the bases; no much larger clone lies one base away. The library relied on the immunoSEQ multiplex PCR assay. The original methods were these. A statistical classification framework was built to diagnose cytomegalovirus status from the catalog of TCR beta chain sequences. TCRdb re-hosts the immuneACCESS table, in-frame sequences only. Its copies lack some clones; in the studies checked, an unresolved V gene accounts for under half of them, and the cause for the rest is not known. Clone size and V and J calls were adopted from that table, with D and trimming inferred from the DNA. For this sample there are 150,000 to 180,000 clones; roughly 90% appear just once. The ten largest clones take up around 24% of the sample. The donors were included in the validation cohort of 130 or so subjects, a group kept apart from the roughly 670-subject first cohort.

The source of the sample is a study of cytomegalovirus exposure and HLA in healthy donors (dated by TCRdb to about 2017). Describing the broader study: According to a later analysis, the roughly 120 validation repertoires were produced on the same platform as the roughly 600 repertoires of the first cohort. The study aimed to test whether cataloging public T cell receptors could reveal signatures of past pathogen exposure. A separate validation cohort of roughly 110 different subjects was used in addition to the 666-subject first cohort. The study combined high-throughput TCR immunosequencing, statistical association of individual TCRs with disease status, and machine learning to predict cytomegalovirus infection status. Broad study findings and their caveats: In the study, some 160 TCR beta chains were listed as associated with cytomegalovirus. In vitro tests confirmed that three of the cytomegalovirus-associated TCR beta chains recognize cytomegalovirus antigens. It was suggested by the authors that the approach could potentially be generalized to other disease states and immunological phenotypes. The classifier was reported to diagnose cytomegalovirus status with high specificity and sensitivity in both the original and validation cohorts. Subsequent analysis determined that TCRs grouped into clusters in the first cohort also showed a tendency toward co-occurrence across the 90 to 150 validation repertoires, and 90% to 95% of cluster scores exceeded 0. All 120 repertoires were used to score co-occurrence in the validation cohort in a later analysis, because that analysis had no HLA typing for the cohort. Across donors, most TCR sequences were observed very rarely, whereas some public TCRs were present in many individuals.

Sequenced input: PBMCs. This sequence was found in a man between 18 and 35 years old in good health and CMV-seropositive.

CDR3 region: CASSPQTSGRINEQFF. The DNA is as follows: TGTGCCAGCAGCCCCCAGACTAGCGGGAGAATCAATGAGCAGTTCTTC. The rearrangement combines TRBV9 with TRBJ2-1; 12 of the junction bases match TRBD2. CDR1 and CDR2 are drawn from the germline V gene: SGDLS, YYNGEE. Ends trimmed: V by 4 bases, J by 6 bases; bases unmatched to a gene: 8. The CDR3, cysteine through phenylalanine, is 16 amino acids long. Only the CDR3 portion is preserved as DNA: 48 bases, with reading frame beginning at the first base.